Given below is one T cell receptor beta chain in context. Its antigen remains unidentified. One base away there is no much larger clone; base qualities are not given. The data derive from a study of primary melanoma T cells and metastatic recurrence (dated by TCRdb to 2020 to 2021). Study-level background: The cohort was made up of 199 primary melanomas of stage T2 to T4, with thickness greater than 1 mm. Histopathological grading of tumor-infiltrating lymphocytes was compared with the T-cell fraction derived from sequencing. The T-cell fraction measured by TCR beta sequencing was compared against progression-free survival as the clinical outcome. Whether T-cell fraction and T-cell repertoire clonality in primary melanoma tumors predicted patient outcome was tested in the study. General conclusions and limits of the study: Compared with adding any other histopathological variable to tumor thickness, adding T-cell fraction reportedly produced a bigger improvement in progression-free survival prediction. An effective T-cell-mediated antitumor response in primary melanoma was framed by the authors only as a suggestion, not a demonstrated mechanism. Tumor T-cell fraction was reported to predict progression-free survival independently of thickness, ulceration, mitotic rate and age. Regardless of nodal disease, mitotic rate or ulceration status, a T-cell fraction above 20% appeared to be protective.

Each patient's primary melanoma had been surgically resected and was viewed as potentially curable, though still at risk of metastatic recurrence. The CDR3, cysteine through phenylalanine, is 15 amino acids long. The sequence is cut down to CDR3 DNA, 45 bases in frame from base 1. Reading the germline V gene (reference sequence) gives CDR1 LNHDA and CDR2 SQIVND. Between the V and J ends, shortened by 7 bases and 1 base respectively, the junction contains 16 bases. Libraries were constructed by the immunoSEQ multiplex PCR assay. High-throughput sequencing of the T-cell receptor beta chain was performed on primary melanoma tumor tissue. From the authors' description of their analysis: Among the repertoire analyses were the distribution of insertions and deletions and the sharing of TCRB CDR3 between samples. The predictive value of the T-cell fraction was ranked against histopathological variables by a gradient-boosted model. The table was pulled from immuneACCESS by TCRdb, which kept in-frame rearrangements only. Such tables lose some clones; where checked, under half of the loss comes from unresolved V genes, and the rest has no known cause. That table is the source of V, J and clone size, and D and trimming were worked out from the DNA. The sample table contains about 1,500 clones; only one count was recorded for around four fifths of them. The top ten clonotypes cover 34% of the sample.

The chain is assembled from TRBV19 and TRBJ1-1; confidence is insufficient to name the D gene. The sequence came from a human donor with melanoma. Source material: melanoma tumor tissue. The CDR3 is CASKAGPGSNTEAFF. In nucleotide form, the sequence is TGTGCCAGTAAGGCGGGTCCGGGGTCGAACACTGAAGCTTTCTTT.